This T cell receptor (beta chain) comes out of a study of T cell responses to AZD1222 COVID-19 vaccine. Germline V gives CDR1 SNHLY, CDR2 FYNNEI. V was trimmed by 6 bases and J by 0 bases, leaving 14 bases between them. The length of the CDR3 is 15 residues. Here immunoSEQ multiplex PCR was the method, and the copy in TCRdb shows in-frame clones only, minus some. Its table records under 150,000 clones. Sequenced sample: peripheral blood. The chain links TRBV2 to TRBJ1-2; TRBD1 might be the D (5 bases). The source of this sequence is an adult in good health. The chain's CDR3 is CASRAALGANYGYTF. CDR3 DNA: TGTGCCAGCAGGGCCGCATTAGGGGCTAACTATGGCTACACCTTC.